The present T cell receptor beta chain was sequenced within a study of T-cell reconstitution after alpha-beta-depleted transplantation in children. Preparation of the TCRbeta library involved a method that used unique molecular identifiers. TCRdb recomputed calls from the PCR reads with MiXCR, one row per CDR3 protein. This sample has a few hundred thousand distinct CDR3 sequences, with approximately 10% found just once. Germline values: CDR1 KGHDR, CDR2 SFDVKD. The CDR3 covers 15 residues. The V and J ends lost 6 bases and 1 base, in that order; junction bases with no gene match: 4. In this sample, this clonotype turned up many times.

The chain recombines TRBV24-1 with TRBJ2-1, with 8 bases matching TRBD2. The specimen was PBMCs from the stem cell graft donor, collected from the stem cell graft. The sequence was obtained from a human donor who donated a stem cell graft to a child with acute lymphoblastic leukemia. The CDR3: CATSTREGSYNEQFF. The CDR3 nucleotides read TGTGCCACCAGTACCCGGGAGGGGTCCTACAATGAGCAGTTCTTC.